The T cell receptor (beta chain) described here comes from a study of cytomegalovirus exposure and HLA in healthy donors. Study results and caveats: The investigators catalogued 160 or so TCR beta chains as cytomegalovirus-associated. In a later analysis, V- and J-gene trimming of beta chains associated with a DCLRE1C missense variant, replicated independently. What TCR beta sequences reportedly achieved was accurate prediction of HLA-A and HLA-B alleles in most subjects.

This CDR3 has 15 residues. Germline V CDR1 and CDR2: SGHVS, FQNEAQ. The V gene lost 4 bases and the J gene lost 4 bases, with 14 bases spanning the gap. This clone has only one observation. Antigen specificity is unknown. Vbeta (60) and Jbeta (13) primers were used in the PCR. TCRdb's table, derived via immunoSEQ multiplex PCR, lists solely in-frame clones and lacks some. Of 250,000 to 350,000 clones listed, 86% are singletons. Sequencing was carried out using PBMCs. This chain connects TRBV7-8 to TRBJ1-5; D remains ambiguous. The TCR comes from a man aged 35-49 years in good health and CMV-seropositive. As DNA, the CDR3 is TGTGCCAGCAGCTCCGGATCAAACAGAAATCAGCCCCAGCATTTT. It yields the protein CASSSGSNRNQPQHF.